This note documents a single TCR beta chain sequence. No antigen is known for it. The CDR3 sequence is 15 residues long. CDR1 and CDR2 (germline): MGHRA, YSYEKL. The ends lost 4 bases at V and 3 bases at J; junction bases unmatched: 6. The data belong to a study of T cells after yellow fever vaccination. Background on the study: Preparing low-cell-number fractions relied on SMART-Seq v4 Ultra Low Input.

Study-wide findings and caveats: From the bulk population, abundant clonotypes could contaminate and appear within FACS-sorted repertoires. Reappearance after the booster was observed for most primary-vaccination clones (about 96% CD4, about 90% CD8).

TCRdb independently ran MiXCR on the 5' RACE reads; one entry per CDR3 protein. This repertoire shows about 330,000 distinct CDR3 sequences, roughly 3.9% found once; its top ten account for around 23%. The V call is TRBV4-1, the J call TRBJ1-5; TRBD1 agrees at 7 bases. Specimen: PBMCs, collected 5 days after the yellow fever booster vaccination. This receptor was obtained from a man aged 18 to 35 who received the YFV17D yellow fever vaccine. This CDR3 is CASSPRDSYNQPQHF. The CDR3 region has the DNA TGCGCCAGCAGCCCTCGGGACAGCTACAATCAGCCCCAGCATTTT.